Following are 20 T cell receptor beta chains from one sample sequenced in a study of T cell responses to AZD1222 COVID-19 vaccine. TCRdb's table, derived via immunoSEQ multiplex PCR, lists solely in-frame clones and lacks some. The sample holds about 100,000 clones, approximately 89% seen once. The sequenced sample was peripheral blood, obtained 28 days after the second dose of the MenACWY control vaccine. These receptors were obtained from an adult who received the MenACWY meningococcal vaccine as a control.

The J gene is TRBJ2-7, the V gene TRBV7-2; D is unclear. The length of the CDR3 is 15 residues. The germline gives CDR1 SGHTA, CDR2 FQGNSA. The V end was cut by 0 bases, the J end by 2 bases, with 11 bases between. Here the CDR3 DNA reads TGTGCCAGCAGCTTAGCATCCCAGAACCCCTACGAGCAGTACTTC. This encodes CASSLASQNPYEQYF. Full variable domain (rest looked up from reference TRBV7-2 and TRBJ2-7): GAGVSQSPSNKVTEKGKDVELRCDPISGHTALYWYRQSLGQGLEFLIYFQGNSAPDKSGLPSDRFSAERTGGSVSTLTIQRTQQEDSAVYLCASSLASQNPYEQYFGPGTRLTVT.

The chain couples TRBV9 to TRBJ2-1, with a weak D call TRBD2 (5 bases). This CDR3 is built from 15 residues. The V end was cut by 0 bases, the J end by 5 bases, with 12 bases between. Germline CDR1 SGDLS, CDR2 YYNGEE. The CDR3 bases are TGTGCCAGCAGCGTAGAAGGAGCGGTGCACAATGAGCAGTTCTTC. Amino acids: CASSVEGAVHNEQFF.

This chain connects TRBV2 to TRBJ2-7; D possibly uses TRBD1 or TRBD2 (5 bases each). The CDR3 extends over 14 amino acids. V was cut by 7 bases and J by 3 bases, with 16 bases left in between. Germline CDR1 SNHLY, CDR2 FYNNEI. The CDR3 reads CASTPRPGRYEQYF. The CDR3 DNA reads TGTGCCAGCACCCCCAGACCGGGGCGCTACGAGCAGTACTTC. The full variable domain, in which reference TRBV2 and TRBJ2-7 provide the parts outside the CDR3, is EPEVTQTPSHQVTQMGQEVILRCVPISNHLYFYWYRQILGQKVEFLVSFYNNEISEKSEIFDDQFSVERPDGSNFTLKIRSTKLEDSAMYFCASTPRPGRYEQYFGPGTRLTVT.

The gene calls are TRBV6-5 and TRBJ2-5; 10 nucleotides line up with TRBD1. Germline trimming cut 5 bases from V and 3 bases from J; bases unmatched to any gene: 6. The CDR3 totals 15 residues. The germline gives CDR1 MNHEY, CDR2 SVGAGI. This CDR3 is CASSPMTGGEETQYF. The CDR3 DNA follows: TGTGCCAGCAGTCCCATGACAGGGGGCGAAGAGACCCAGTACTTC.

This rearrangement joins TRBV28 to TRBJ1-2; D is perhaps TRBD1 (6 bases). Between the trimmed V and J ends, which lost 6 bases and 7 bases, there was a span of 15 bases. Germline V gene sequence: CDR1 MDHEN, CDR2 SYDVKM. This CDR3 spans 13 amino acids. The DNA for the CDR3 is TGTGCCAGCAGCTGGCGGACAGCCTCTGGCTACACCTTC. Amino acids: CASSWRTASGYTF.

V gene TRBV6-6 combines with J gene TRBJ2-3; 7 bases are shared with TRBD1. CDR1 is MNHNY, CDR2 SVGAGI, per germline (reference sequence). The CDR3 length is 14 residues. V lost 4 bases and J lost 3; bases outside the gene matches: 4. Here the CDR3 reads CASSSQDRTDTQYF. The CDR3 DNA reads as TGTGCCAGCAGTTCCCAGGACAGGACAGATACGCAGTATTTT.

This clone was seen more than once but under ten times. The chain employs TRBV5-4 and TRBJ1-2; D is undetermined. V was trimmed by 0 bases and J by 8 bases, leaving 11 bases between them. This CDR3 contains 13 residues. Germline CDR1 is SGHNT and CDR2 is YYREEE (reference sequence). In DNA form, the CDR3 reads TGTGCCAGCAGCTTGGTAGGGTACAGCGGCTACACCTTC. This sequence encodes CASSLVGYSGYTF.

The chain's CDR3 is CASSLGGRVTNEKLFF. DNA of the CDR3: TGCGCCAGCAGCTTGGGGGGACGGGTAACTAATGAAAAACTGTTTTTT. The rearrangement links TRBV5-1 to TRBJ1-4; tentatively, D is TRBD1 (5 bases). Germline CDR1 reads SGHRS; CDR2 reads YFSETQ. V dropped 0 bases and J dropped 1 base, with 10 bases sitting between them. CDR3 length: 16 amino acids.

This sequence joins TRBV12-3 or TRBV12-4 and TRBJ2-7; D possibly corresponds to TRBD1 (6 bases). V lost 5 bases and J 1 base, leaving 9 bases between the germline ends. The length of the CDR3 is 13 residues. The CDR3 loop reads CASSHGQSYEQYF. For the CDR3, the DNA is TGTGCCAGCAGTCACGGACAGTCCTACGAGCAGTACTTC.

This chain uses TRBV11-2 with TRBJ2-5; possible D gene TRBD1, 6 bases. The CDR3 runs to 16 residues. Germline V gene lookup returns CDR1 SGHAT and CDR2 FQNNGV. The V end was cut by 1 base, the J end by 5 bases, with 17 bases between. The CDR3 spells CASSLGGTPLLETQYF. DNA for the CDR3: TGTGCCAGCAGCTTAGGAGGGACACCCCTTTTGGAGACCCAGTACTTC.

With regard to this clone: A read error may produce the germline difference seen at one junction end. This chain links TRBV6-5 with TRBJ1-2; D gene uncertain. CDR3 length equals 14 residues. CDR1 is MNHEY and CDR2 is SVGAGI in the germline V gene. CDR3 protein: CASSSAGPKYGYTF. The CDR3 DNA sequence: TGTGCCAGCAGTTCAGCTGGACCTAAATATGGCTACACCTTC.

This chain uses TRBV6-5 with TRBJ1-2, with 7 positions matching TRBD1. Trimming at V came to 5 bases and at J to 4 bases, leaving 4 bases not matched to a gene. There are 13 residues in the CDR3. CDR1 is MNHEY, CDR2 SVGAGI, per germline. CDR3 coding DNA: TGTGCCAGCAGTCTCGACAGGGCCTATGGCTACACCTTC. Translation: CASSLDRAYGYTF.

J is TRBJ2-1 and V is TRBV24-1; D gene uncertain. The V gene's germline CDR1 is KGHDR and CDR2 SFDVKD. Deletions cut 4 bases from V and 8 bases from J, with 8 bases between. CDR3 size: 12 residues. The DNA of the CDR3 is TGTGCCACCAGTGAATCTTTGGATGAGCAGTTCTTC. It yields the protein CATSESLDEQFF.

CDR3 protein: CASTRGATGPSQAFF. CDR3 DNA: TGTGCCAGCACCCGAGGGGCTACAGGGCCAAGTCAAGCTTTCTTT. The J gene is TRBJ1-1, the V gene TRBV27; D may be TRBD1 (6 bases). CDR1 and CDR2 from the germline V gene are MNHEY and SMNVEV (reference sequence). This CDR3 comprises 15 residues. Trimming removed 7 bases from V and 9 bases from J, with 24 bases in between.

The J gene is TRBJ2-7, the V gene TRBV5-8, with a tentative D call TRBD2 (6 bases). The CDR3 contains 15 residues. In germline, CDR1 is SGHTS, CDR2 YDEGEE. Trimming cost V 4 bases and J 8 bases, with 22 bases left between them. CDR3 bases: TGTGCCAGCAGCATATCGGGAGCCCGAGGAAGGAAGCAGTACTTC. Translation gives CASSISGARGRKQYF.

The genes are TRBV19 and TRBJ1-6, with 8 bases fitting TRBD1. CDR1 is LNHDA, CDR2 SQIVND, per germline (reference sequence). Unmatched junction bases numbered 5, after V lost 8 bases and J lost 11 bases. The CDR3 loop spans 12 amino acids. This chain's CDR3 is CASGQGSTPLHF. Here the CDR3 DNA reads TGTGCCAGTGGACAGGGTAGTACACCCCTCCACTTT.

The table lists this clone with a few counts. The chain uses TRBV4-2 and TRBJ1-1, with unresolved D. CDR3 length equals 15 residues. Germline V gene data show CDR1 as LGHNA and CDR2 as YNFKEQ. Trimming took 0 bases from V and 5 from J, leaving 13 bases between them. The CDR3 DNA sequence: TGTGCCAGCAGCCAAGATCGGCAGGCCTCTACTGAAGCTTTCTTT. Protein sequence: CASSQDRQASTEAFF.

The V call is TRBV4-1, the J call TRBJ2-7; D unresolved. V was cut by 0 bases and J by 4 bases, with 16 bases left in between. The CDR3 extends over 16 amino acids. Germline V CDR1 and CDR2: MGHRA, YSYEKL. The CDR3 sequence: CASSQDQQASTYEQYF. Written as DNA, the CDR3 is TGCGCCAGCAGCCAAGATCAGCAGGCCTCCACTTACGAGCAGTACTTC.

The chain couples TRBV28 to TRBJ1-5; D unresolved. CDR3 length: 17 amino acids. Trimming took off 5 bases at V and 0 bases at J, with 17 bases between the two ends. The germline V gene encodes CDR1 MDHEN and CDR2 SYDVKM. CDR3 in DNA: TGTGCCAGCAGTATTGGACGGGGTCCTTATAGCAATCAGCCCCAGCATTTT. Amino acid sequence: CASSIGRGPYSNQPQHF.

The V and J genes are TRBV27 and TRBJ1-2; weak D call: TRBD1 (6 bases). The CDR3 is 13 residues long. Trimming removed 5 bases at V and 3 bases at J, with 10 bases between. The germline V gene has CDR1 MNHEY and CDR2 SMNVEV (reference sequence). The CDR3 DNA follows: TGTGCCAGCAGTCCCGGACAGTACTATGGCTACACCTTC. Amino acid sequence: CASSPGQYYGYTF.